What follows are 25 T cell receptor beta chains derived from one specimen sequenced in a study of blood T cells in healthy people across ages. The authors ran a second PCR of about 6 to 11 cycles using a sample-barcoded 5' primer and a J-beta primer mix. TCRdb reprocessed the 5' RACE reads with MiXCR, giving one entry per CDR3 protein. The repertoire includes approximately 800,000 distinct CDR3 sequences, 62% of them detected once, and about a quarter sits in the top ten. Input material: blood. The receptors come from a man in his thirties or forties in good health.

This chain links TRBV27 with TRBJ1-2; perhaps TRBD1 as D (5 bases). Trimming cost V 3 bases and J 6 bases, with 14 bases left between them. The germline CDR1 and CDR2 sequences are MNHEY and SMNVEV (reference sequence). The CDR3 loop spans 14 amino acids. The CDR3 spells CASSLAPGDHGYTF. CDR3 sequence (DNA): TGTGCCAGCAGTTTGGCCCCCGGGGACCATGGCTACACCTTC.

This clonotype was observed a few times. The CDR3 DNA is TGTGCCAGCAGCTTGGGCTCAGGGACAGGGGTCACAGATACGCAGTATTTT. Protein sequence: CASSLGSGTGVTDTQYF. The genes are TRBV5-5 and TRBJ2-3; 10 nucleotides match TRBD1. Trimming at V came to 0 bases and at J to 2 bases, leaving 6 bases not matched to a gene. CDR1 and CDR2 (germline): SGHKS, YYEKEE (reference sequence). This CDR3 contains 17 residues.

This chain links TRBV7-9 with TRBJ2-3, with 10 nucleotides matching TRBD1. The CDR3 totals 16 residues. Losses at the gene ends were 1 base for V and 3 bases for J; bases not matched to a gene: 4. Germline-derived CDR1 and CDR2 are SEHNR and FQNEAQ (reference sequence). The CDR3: CASSLGQGAGTDTQYF. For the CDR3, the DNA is TGTGCCAGCAGCTTAGGACAGGGGGCAGGTACAGATACGCAGTATTTT.

Here the CDR3 reads CASSGSLAGNSPLHF. CDR3 nucleotide sequence: TGTGCCAGCAGTGGCTCCCTGGCGGGAAACTCACCCCTCCACTTT. The V call is TRBV6-5, the J call TRBJ1-6; no clear D. The CDR3 sequence is 15 residues long. Trimming removed 5 bases at V and 10 bases at J, with 18 bases between. Germline V gene data show CDR1 as MNHEY and CDR2 as SVGAGI.

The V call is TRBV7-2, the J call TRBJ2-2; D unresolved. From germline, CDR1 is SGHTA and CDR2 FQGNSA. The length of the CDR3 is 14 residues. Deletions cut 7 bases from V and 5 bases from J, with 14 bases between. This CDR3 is CASTIGGLTGELFF. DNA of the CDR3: TGTGCCAGCACCATAGGTGGTTTAACCGGGGAGCTGTTTTTT.

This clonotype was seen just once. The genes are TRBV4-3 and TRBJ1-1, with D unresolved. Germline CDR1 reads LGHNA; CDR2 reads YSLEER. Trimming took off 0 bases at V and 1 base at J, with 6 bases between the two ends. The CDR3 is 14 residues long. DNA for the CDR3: TGCGCCAGCAGCCAAGATTGGGGGAACACTGAAGCTTTCTTT. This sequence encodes CASSQDWGNTEAFF.

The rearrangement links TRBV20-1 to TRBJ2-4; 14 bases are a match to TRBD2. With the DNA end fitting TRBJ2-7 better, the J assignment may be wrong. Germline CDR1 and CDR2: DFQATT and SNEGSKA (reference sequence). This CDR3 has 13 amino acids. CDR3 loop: CSGTSGGFDEQYF. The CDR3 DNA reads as TGCAGTGGGACTAGCGGGGGGTTCGACGAGCAGTACTTC.

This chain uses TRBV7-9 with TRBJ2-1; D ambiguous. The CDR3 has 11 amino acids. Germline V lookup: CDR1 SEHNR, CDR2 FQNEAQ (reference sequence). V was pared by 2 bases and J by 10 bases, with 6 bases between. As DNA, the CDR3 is TGTGCCAGCAGCTTAAATGAGGAGCAGTTCTTC. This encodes CASSLNEEQFF. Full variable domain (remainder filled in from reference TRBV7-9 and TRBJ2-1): DTGVSQNPRHKITKRGQNVTFRCDPISEHNRLYWYRQTLGQGPEFLTYFQNEAQLEKSRLLSDRFSAERPKGSFSTLEIQRTEQGDSAMYLCASSLNEEQFFGPGTRLTVL.

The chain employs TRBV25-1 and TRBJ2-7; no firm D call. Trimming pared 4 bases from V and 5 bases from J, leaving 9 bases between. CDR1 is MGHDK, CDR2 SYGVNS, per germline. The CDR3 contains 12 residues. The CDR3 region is CASSAGPHEQYF. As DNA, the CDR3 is TGTGCCAGCAGTGCCGGGCCCCACGAGCAGTACTTC.

The CDR3 nucleotides are TGCAGCGTTGGGGGACAGGGCATCGAAAAACTGTTTTTT. Residues: CSVGGQGIEKLFF. V gene TRBV29-1 combines with J gene TRBJ1-4; 9 bases match TRBD1. The junction had 5 bases not matched to a gene; V was cut back by 4 bases and J by 8 bases. Per the germline V gene, CDR1 is SQVTM and CDR2 is ANQGSEA. CDR3 length: 13 amino acids.

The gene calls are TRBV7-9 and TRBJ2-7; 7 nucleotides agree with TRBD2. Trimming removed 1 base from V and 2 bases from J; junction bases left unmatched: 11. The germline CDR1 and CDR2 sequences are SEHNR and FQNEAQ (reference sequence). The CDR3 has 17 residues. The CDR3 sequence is CASSLERAGPGPYEQYF. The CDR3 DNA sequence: TGTGCCAGCAGCTTAGAGAGAGCGGGACCTGGGCCCTACGAGCAGTACTTC.

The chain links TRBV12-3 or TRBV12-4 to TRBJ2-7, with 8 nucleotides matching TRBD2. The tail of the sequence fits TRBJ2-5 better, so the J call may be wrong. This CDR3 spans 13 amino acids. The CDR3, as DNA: TGTGCCAGTTCCGGGACTAGGTACGGGACCCAGTACTTC. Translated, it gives CASSGTRYGTQYF.

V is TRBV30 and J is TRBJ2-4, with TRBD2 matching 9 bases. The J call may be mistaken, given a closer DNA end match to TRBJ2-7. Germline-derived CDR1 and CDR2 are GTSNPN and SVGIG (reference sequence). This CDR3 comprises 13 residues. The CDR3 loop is CASLTGLASEQYF. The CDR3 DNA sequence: TGTGCCTCACTGACGGGACTAGCCTCCGAGCAGTACTTC.

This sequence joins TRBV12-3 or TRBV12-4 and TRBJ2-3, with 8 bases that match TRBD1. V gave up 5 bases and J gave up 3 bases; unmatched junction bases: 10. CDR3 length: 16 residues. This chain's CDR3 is CASSQGQGVVTDTQYF. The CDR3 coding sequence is TGTGCCAGCAGTCAAGGACAGGGTGTTGTGACAGATACGCAGTATTTT.

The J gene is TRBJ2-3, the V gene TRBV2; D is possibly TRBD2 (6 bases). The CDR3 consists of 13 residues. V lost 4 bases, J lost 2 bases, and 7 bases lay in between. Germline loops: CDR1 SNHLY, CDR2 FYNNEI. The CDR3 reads CASSGTTTDTQYF. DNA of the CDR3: TGTGCCAGCAGTGGGACTACCACAGATACGCAGTATTTT.

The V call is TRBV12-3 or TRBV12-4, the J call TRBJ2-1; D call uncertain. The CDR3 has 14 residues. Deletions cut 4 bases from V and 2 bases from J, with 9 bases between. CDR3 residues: CASSWVRAYNEQFF. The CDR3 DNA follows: TGTGCCAGCAGTTGGGTTAGGGCCTACAATGAGCAGTTCTTC.

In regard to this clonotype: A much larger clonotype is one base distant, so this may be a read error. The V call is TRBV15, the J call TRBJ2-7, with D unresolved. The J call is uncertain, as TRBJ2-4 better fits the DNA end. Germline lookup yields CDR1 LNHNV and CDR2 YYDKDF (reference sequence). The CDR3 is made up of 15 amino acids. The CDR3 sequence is CATSRGPAVFDIQYF. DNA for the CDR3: TGTGCCACCAGCAGAGGTCCCGCAGTATTCGACATTCAGTACTTC.

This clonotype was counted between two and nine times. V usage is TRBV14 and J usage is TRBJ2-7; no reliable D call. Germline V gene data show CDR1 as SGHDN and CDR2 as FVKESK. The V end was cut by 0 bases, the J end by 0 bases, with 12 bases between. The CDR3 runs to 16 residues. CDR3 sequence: CASSQDAAAGSYEQYF. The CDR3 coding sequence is TGTGCCAGCAGCCAAGATGCGGCGGCCGGCTCCTACGAGCAGTACTTC.

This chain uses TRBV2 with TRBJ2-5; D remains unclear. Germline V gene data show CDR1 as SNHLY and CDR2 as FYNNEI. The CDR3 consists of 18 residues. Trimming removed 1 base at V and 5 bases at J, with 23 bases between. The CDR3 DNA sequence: TGTGCCAGCAGTGAAGAATTACCTCCCGGGCCCCAGCTGGAGACCCAGTACTTC. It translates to CASSEELPPGPQLETQYF.

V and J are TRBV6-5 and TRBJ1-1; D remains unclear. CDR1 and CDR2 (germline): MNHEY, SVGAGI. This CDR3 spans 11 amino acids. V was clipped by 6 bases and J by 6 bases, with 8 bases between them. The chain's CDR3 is CASSRGSEAFF. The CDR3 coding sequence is TGTGCCAGCAGCCGTGGGTCTGAAGCTTTCTTT.

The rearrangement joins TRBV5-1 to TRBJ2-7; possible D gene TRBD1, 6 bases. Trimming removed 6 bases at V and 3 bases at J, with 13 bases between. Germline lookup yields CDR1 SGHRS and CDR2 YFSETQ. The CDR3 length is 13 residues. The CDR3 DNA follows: TGCGCCAGCACCACGGACAGTTACTACGAGCAGTACTTC. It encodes CASTTDSYYEQYF.

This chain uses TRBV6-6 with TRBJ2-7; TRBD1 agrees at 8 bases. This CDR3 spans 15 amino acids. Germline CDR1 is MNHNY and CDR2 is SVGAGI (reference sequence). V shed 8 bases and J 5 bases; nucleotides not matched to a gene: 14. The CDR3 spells CASLPRDRTPDEQYF. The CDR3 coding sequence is TGTGCCAGCCTTCCCCGGGACAGGACCCCTGACGAGCAGTACTTC.

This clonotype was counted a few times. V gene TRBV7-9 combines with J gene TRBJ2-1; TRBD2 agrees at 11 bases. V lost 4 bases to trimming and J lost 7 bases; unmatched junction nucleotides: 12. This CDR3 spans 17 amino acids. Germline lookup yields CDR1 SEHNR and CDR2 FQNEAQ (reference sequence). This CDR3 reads CASSSRLAGTSRNEQFF. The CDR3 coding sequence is TGTGCCAGCAGCTCCAGACTAGCGGGGACCTCCAGGAATGAGCAGTTCTTC.

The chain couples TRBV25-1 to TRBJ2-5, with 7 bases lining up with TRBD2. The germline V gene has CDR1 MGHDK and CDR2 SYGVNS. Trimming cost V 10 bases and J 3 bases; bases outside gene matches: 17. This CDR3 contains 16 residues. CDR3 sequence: CATTPSGGFGKETQYF. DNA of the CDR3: TGTGCCACTACCCCTAGCGGAGGGTTTGGAAAAGAGACCCAGTACTTC.

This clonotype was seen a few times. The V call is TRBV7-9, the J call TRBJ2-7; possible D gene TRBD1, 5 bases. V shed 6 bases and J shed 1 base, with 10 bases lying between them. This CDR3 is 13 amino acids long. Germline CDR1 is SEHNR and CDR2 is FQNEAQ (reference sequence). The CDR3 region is CASSYQGSYEQYF. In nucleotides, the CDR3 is TGTGCCAGCAGTTATCAGGGTTCCTACGAGCAGTACTTC.